This is a list of T cell receptor beta chains from one sample in a study of shared clonotypes between healthy human individuals. Profiling relied on immunoSEQ multiplex PCR, and the TCRdb table lists in-frame clones only, not all of them. The sample records 700,000 or so clones, approximately 75% being singletons. Sequences were obtained from memory CD4+ T cells sorted from blood. All receptors come from a woman aged 25-40 years in good health. The CDR3 runs from the conserved cysteine through the conserved F or W. D genes are given only for firm matches. The size field is filled for only some rows; it gives once, few, many or a size class.

- TRBJ2-7 - TRBV4-1 TGCGCCAGCAGCCAAGGAGTAGCGAGACCCTACGAGCAGTACTTC CASSQGVARPYEQYF
- TRBJ1-1 - TRBV14 TGTGCCAGCAGCCAAGGTGGCACTGAAGCTTTCTTT CASSQGGTEAFF
- TRBJ2-3 - TRBV30 TGTGCCTGGAGTGTACGGCTGACGGGCACAGATACGCAGTATTTT CAWSVRLTGTDTQYF
- TRBJ1-1 - TRBV18 TGTGCCAGCTTGCCCCACGTCGGGGGAAACACTGAAGCTTTCTTT CASLPHVGGNTEAFF
TRBD2 TRBJ2-2 - TRBV5-4 TGTGCCAGCACCGGGTTAGCGGGCACCGGGGAGCTGTTTTTT CASTGLAGTGELFF
TRBD2 TRBJ2-7 - TRBV5-1 TGCGCCAGCAGCTTGGGACTAGCGGGGAGCTCCTACGAGCAGTACTTC CASSLGLAGSSYEQYF
- TRBJ1-4 once TRBV28 TGTGCCAGCAGTTCCACAGGGTCGACTAATGAAAAACTGTTTTTT CASSSTGSTNEKLFF
- TRBJ1-4 - TRBV2 TGTGCCAGCAGAGGCACGGGGGCTAATGAAAAACTGTTTTTT CASRGTGANEKLFF
TRBD2 TRBJ2-3 - TRBV7-9 TGTGCCAGCAGCCCGCGACTAGCGGATCGCACAGATACGCAGTATTTT CASSPRLADRTDTQYF
TRBD2 TRBJ2-2 - TRBV4-1 TGCGCCAGCAGCCAAGTCATCCCCATAGCAGCGGGAGCCGGGGAGCTGTTTTTT CASSQVIPIAAGAGELFF
TRBD2 TRBJ2-3 - TRBV7-2 TGTGCCAGCAGCCCAGGACTAGCGGGTTCCGCAGATACGCAGTATTTT CASSPGLAGSADTQYF
- TRBJ2-3 - TRBV7-9 TGTGCCAGTAAACAGGGTTTTAGCACAGATACGCAGTATTTT CASKQGFSTDTQYF
TRBD1 TRBJ2-1 - TRBV7-2 TGTGCCAGCACTATGAGACAGGGCCTCTACAATGAGCAGTTCTTC CASTMRQGLYNEQFF
TRBD2 TRBJ2-7 - TRBV28 TGTGCCAGCAGTCCCCAGACTAGCGGGGCTTACGAGCAGTACTTC CASSPQTSGAYEQYF
- TRBJ1-2 few TRBV11-2 TGTGCCAGCAGCTTATCGGACTATGGCTCTAACTATGGCTACACCTTC CASSLSDYGSNYGYTF
- TRBJ1-2 few TRBV19 TGTGCCAGTAGTATAGATGCGGGGAACTATGGCTACACCTTC CASSIDAGNYGYTF
TRBD2 TRBJ2-2 - TRBV5-1 TGCGCCAGCAGTCAACTAGCGGGAACCGGGGAGCTGTTTTTT CASSQLAGTGELFF
TRBD1 TRBJ2-7 - TRBV5-1 TGCGCCAGCAGCTTGGAGGGACAGTCCTACGAGCAGTACTTC CASSLEGQSYEQYF
- TRBJ1-2 few TRBV5-1 TGCGCCAGCAGCTTGGTGTCAGCCTATGGCTACACCTTC CASSLVSAYGYTF